This T cell receptor beta chain was profiled in a study of blood T cells in healthy people across ages. A second about 7 to 12 cycle PCR used barcoded and J-beta primers. Tagging of each cDNA molecule was performed by a template-switch adaptor with 12 random nucleotides. From the 5' RACE reads, TCRdb called clonotypes with MiXCR, one entry per CDR3 protein. There are 1.5 million or so distinct CDR3 sequences in the sample; roughly 40% occur only once, and 7.9% lies in the top ten. For this clonotype: Its antigen is unidentified.

Researchers isolated at least 6 million PBMCs per sample. Study-level findings and limits: Lack of knowledge of donor CMV status possibly confounded expanded clonotype changes. Long-lived donors exceeded aged donors in naive CD4+ cells and diversity.

The germline V gene has CDR1 SQVTM and CDR2 ANQGSEA. This CDR3 is 14 amino acids long. Trimming left V 5 bases short and J 2 bases short, with 16 bases between. This receptor was identified in a young woman in good health. Sequenced input: blood. The chain recombines TRBV29-1 with TRBJ2-7, with a possible D match to TRBD1 (6 bases). CDR3 sequence (DNA): TGCAGCGTTAGAATACTACAGGGAACCTACGAGCAGTACTTC. Protein product: CSVRILQGTYEQYF.